The 10 T cell receptor beta chains below come from one sample, sequenced in a study of T-cell reconstitution after alpha-beta-depleted transplantation in children. Researchers prepared the TCRbeta library using unique molecular identifiers, the study reports. TCRdb re-analysed the PCR reads in MiXCR, keeping a single row per CDR3 protein. The table records almost 400,000 distinct CDR3 sequences, 20% of them present only once. The sequencing used PBMCs from the stem cell graft donor, collected from the stem cell graft. The receptors shown here come from a human donor who donated a stem cell graft to a child with acute myeloid leukemia.

This clonotype has a count of ten or more. This chain links TRBV10-3 with TRBJ2-7; weak D call: TRBD1 (6 bases). Germline CDR1 and CDR2: ENHRY and SYGVKD. Trimming took 6 bases from V and 6 from J, leaving 15 bases between them. The CDR3 is 13 amino acids. The CDR3 spells CAIRGTGSGEQYF. In DNA, the CDR3 is TGTGCCATCAGGGGTACAGGGTCGGGCGAGCAGTACTTC.

The V and J genes are TRBV20-1 and TRBJ2-1; D perhaps matches TRBD2 (6 bases). Germline assignment: CDR1 DFQATT and CDR2 SNEGSKA (reference sequence). The CDR3 runs to 15 residues. V was trimmed by 5 bases and J by 2 bases, leaving 16 bases between them. CDR3 DNA: TGCAGTGCTGAACACCGGGACTTGGCCTACAATGAGCAGTTCTTC. It translates to CSAEHRDLAYNEQFF.

This clonotype came up once. This chain connects TRBV10-2 to TRBJ1-4; TRBD1 aligns across 7 bases. CDR1 is WSHSY and CDR2 is SAAADI in the germline V gene. The V gene end was trimmed by 5 bases and the J gene end by 4 bases; junction bases not matched to a gene: 7. The CDR3 sequence is 15 residues long. The CDR3 region has the DNA TGCGCCAGCAGTCGAGGACAGGCCTTTAATGAAAAACTGTTTTTT. This gives the protein CASSRGQAFNEKLFF.

The chain recombines TRBV25-1 with TRBJ2-7; tentative D call: TRBD2 (5 bases). Germline V gene sequence: CDR1 MGHDK, CDR2 SYGVNS. V lost 1 base to trimming and J lost 3 bases, with 13 bases between them. CDR3 length: 15 residues. CDR3 in amino acids: CASSESRRPHYEQYF. The DNA of the CDR3 is TGTGCCAGCAGTGAATCACGGAGGCCACACTACGAGCAGTACTTC.

The rearrangement uses TRBV7-1 and TRBJ2-7; perhaps TRBD2 as D (6 bases). TRBV7-1 is known as an ORF, though its function is uncertain. Trimming pared 3 bases from V and 3 bases from J, leaving 21 bases between. The CDR3 runs to 17 residues. The CDR3 here is CASSSGFRSREVYEQYF. Here the CDR3 DNA reads TGTGCCAGCAGCTCCGGCTTCAGGTCGCGGGAAGTCTACGAGCAGTACTTC.

Remarks on this clonotype: Since a far larger clone is one base different, this is likely a read error. This chain uses TRBV7-2 with TRBJ2-7; 8 positions agree with TRBD1. The CDR3 has 14 residues. Germline lookup yields CDR1 SGHTA and CDR2 FQGNSA. J was trimmed by 2 bases and V by 2 bases; bases with no gene match: 2. The DNA for the CDR3 is TGTGCCAGCAGCTTATCAGGGGGCACCTACGAGCAGTACTTC. This codes for CASSLSGGTYEQYF.

V gene TRBV12-3 or TRBV12-4 combines with J gene TRBJ2-1, with D perhaps given as TRBD1 or TRBD2 (5 bases each). The CDR3 runs to 14 residues. The V end was cut by 7 bases, the J end by 4 bases, with 14 bases between. Written as DNA, the CDR3 is TGTGCCAGCACCTCTAGCAGGGATTACAATGAGCAGTTCTTC. Its translation is CASTSSRDYNEQFF.

The chain has TRBV2 and TRBJ2-3; 13 positions match TRBD2. The CDR3 is made up of 16 amino acids. Per the germline V gene, CDR1 is SNHLY and CDR2 is FYNNEI. Trimming took 4 bases from V and 5 from J; bases not matched to a gene: 6. The CDR3 DNA sequence: TGTGCCAGCAGTGCTACTAGCGGGAGGGCAGGAGATACGCAGTATTTT. Translated, it gives CASSATSGRAGDTQYF. Based on the CDR3 plus reference TRBV2 and TRBJ2-3, the full variable domain is EPEVTQTPSHQVTQMGQEVILRCVPISNHLYFYWYRQILGQKVEFLVSFYNNEISEKSEIFDDQFSVERPDGSNFTLKIRSTKLEDSAMYFCASSATSGRAGDTQYFGPGTRLTVL.

This clonotype was seen a few times. This chain connects TRBV20-1 to TRBJ2-7; TRBD1 might be the D (5 bases). The V end lost 0 bases, the J end lost 2 bases, and 8 bases lay between the germline ends. The germline gives CDR1 DFQATT, CDR2 SNEGSKA (reference sequence). The CDR3 is 13 amino acids. As DNA, the CDR3 is TGCAGTGCTAGAGATGCCAGGGCCTACGAGCAGTACTTC. As protein: CSARDARAYEQYF.

The rearrangement joins TRBV7-8 to TRBJ2-1; D is possibly TRBD1 (6 bases). This CDR3 is built from 14 residues. The V gene lost 2 bases and the J gene lost 5 bases, with 10 bases spanning the gap. Germline loops: CDR1 SGHVS, CDR2 FQNEAQ. The CDR3 spells CASSLKRTDNEQFF. The CDR3 region has the DNA TGTGCCAGCAGCTTAAAAAGGACAGACAATGAGCAGTTCTTC.